This T cell receptor beta chain was found in a study of cytomegalovirus exposure and HLA in healthy donors. PCR primers comprised 60 Vbeta and 13 Jbeta primers. Only in-frame clones appear in the TCRdb table, and some are missing; sequencing was by immunoSEQ multiplex PCR. The sample contains 150,000 to 200,000 clones, roughly 72% of which appear only once. This clone was picked up a small number of times. Antigen specificity is unknown. Study outcomes and limitations: For TCR beta chains, V- and J-gene trimming was later linked to a missense DCLRE1C variant. Several of the most significant clusters were apparently associated with common viral pathogens in a later analysis. A likely sequencing artifact accounted for one observed cluster of highly shared sequence variants.

The junction had 11 bases not matched to a gene; V was cut back by 2 bases and J by 7 bases. CDR3 length: 17 amino acids. Germline V gene sequence: CDR1 SGHAT, CDR2 FQNNGV. This TCR derives from a man in his forties or fifties in good health and CMV-seropositive. The sequenced material came from PBMCs. The rearrangement joins TRBV11-2 to TRBJ1-4, with 9 positions matching TRBD1. CDR3 sequence: CASSLLPTGGVVEKLFF. CDR3 sequence (DNA): TGTGCCAGCAGCTTACTACCGACAGGGGGAGTAGTTGAAAAACTGTTTTTT.